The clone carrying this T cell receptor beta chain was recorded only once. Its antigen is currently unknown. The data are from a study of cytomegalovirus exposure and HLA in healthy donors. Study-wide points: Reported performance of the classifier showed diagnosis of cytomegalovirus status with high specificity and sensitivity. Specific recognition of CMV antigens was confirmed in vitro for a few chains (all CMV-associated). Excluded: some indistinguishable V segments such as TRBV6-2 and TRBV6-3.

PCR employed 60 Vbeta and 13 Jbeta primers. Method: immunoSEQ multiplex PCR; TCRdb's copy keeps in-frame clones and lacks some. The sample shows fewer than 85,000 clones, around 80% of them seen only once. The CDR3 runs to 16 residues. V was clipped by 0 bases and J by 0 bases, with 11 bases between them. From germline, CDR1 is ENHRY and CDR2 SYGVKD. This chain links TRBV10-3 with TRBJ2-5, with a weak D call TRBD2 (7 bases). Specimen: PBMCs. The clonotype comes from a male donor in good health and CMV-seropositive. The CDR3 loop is CAISESTGGYQETQYF. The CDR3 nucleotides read TGTGCCATCAGTGAGTCGACGGGGGGCTACCAAGAGACCCAGTACTTC.